This T cell receptor beta chain was sequenced during a study of blood T cell repertoires in COVID-19 (dated by TCRdb to the early 2020s). Describing the broader study: Collaborator samples came from the United States, Italy and Spain and covered acute and convalescent phases of COVID-19. Where HLA class I and class II types were available, the types were taken from metadata supplied by the sample provider, not from assay-based typing. The dataset comprised deeply sampled blood TCRbeta repertoires from subjects exposed to, actively infected with, or recovered from COVID-19. Nearly every sample came with metadata listing a de-identified subject ID, COVID-19 status, age in years and sex. The repertoires were released in a freely available public database intended as a resource for research on the immune response to SARS-CoV-2. The samples were drawn from two sources: the first 160 participants of the ongoing ImmuneRACE study, and fewer than 1,500 subjects contributed by 6 global collaborators. The prospective study material was composed of cDNA or gDNA derived from T cells, B-cell-depleted T cells, or PBMCs.

The immunoSEQ Assay, a bias-controlled multiplex PCR, was used to amplify TCRbeta CDR3 regions from genomic DNA. The study's own analysis went as follows. The number of nucleated cells in each sample was estimated from the amplification of reference gene primers within the assay. To quantify the absolute abundance of each unique TCRbeta CDR3 rearrangement, sequence reads were collapsed and filtered. Productive Simpson clonality was computed per sample as the square root of Simpson's diversity index over productive rearrangements. TCRdb provides this immuneACCESS table in a form limited to in-frame rearrangements. Some clones are lacking; in checked studies, under half of them reflect an unresolved V gene, and why the rest are absent is not known. D and trimming were read from the DNA, whereas the V and J calls and clone size are those reported in that table. The sample table shows 250,000 or so clones, and around 90% are seen once. 0.7% to 0.85% of the sample is held by the ten biggest clonotypes.

Study-level results and caveats: How much clinical and demographic metadata was included differed by source and by participant, and the metadata was provided uncurated.

Deletion took 0 bases off V and 0 bases off J, with a span of 11 bases between the germline ends. The germline V gene (reference sequence) specifies LNHDA as CDR1 and SQIVND as CDR2. There are 17 amino acids in the CDR3, from cysteine to phenylalanine inclusive. Only the CDR3 part of the read is kept: 51 bases, read in frame from the first base. To note about this clone: No cognate antigen has been identified for it. There are no base qualities to consult, and no much larger clone falls within one base.

Whole blood was collected in K2EDTA tubes by collaborating institutions according to the institutions' own protocols. Collaborator samples were shipped for TCRbeta analysis as frozen whole blood, isolated PBMCs, or DNA extracted from either sample type. Sequences were obtained from peripheral blood. The V and J genes are TRBV19 and TRBJ2-2; there is no confident call for the D gene. This sequence was found in a woman aged 25 to 39 with acute or convalescent COVID-19. The DNA sequence reads TGTGCCAGTAGTATAGATCCCGGCAGGACGAACACCGGGGAGCTGTTTTTT. This sequence encodes CASSIDPGRTNTGELFF.